The T cell receptor (beta chain) described here comes from a study of OX40 agonist ivuxolimab in advanced cancers. Looking at the study overall: Checkpoint inhibitors had been given previously to roughly 40% of patients.

The assay was immunoSEQ multiplex PCR, and TCRdb's table has in-frame clones only and misses some. The sample lists roughly 80,000 clones; roughly four fifths were seen once. The CDR3 sequence is 15 residues long. Looked up from germline, CDR1 is SEHNR and CDR2 is FQNEAQ (reference sequence). V shed 9 bases, J shed 0 bases, and the junction held 7 bases outside the gene matches. This sequence originates from an adult with an advanced solid tumor such as melanoma, head and neck, liver or kidney cancer. The sequencing used CD4+ or CD8+ T cells sorted from blood, collected in a trial of the OX40 agonist ivuxolimab. The gene calls are TRBV7-9 and TRBJ2-3, with 9 nucleotides matching TRBD1. The CDR3 nucleotides read TGTGCCAGTACCACACAGGGGGCAAGCACAGATACGCAGTATTTT. Translated, it gives CASTTQGASTDTQYF. Using reference TRBV7-9 and TRBJ2-3 for the parts outside the CDR3, the full variable domain is DTGVSQNPRHKITKRGQNVTFRCDPISEHNRLYWYRQTLGQGPEFLTYFQNEAQLEKSRLLSDRFSAERPKGSFSTLEIQRTEQGDSAMYLCASTTQGASTDTQYFGPGTRLTVL.